This entry features one T cell receptor (beta chain) sequence. The junction shows a germline mismatch at one end, possibly a read error. The germline gives CDR1 SEHNR, CDR2 FQNEAQ (reference sequence). The CDR3 consists of 13 residues. The data derive from a study of T cells in Graves' hyperthyroidism and ophthalmopathy. The investigators amplified TCR beta CDR3 regions from RNA transcripts. The HTBI primer set drove a first-round RT-PCR of the TCR CDR3. One entry per CDR3 protein, called by TCRdb with MiXCR from the multiplex PCR reads. The profile shows about 700,000 distinct CDR3 sequences, just under 45% of them singletons.

Sequencing was performed on peripheral blood or thyroid tissue (not recorded which). The TCR originated in an adult man with Graves' disease, either hyperthyroidism or ophthalmopathy (not recorded which). The genes are TRBV7-9 and TRBJ1-2, with 7 positions matching TRBD1. CDR3 sequence reads: CASSLGTVADYTF. The CDR3 region has the DNA TGCGCCAGCAGCCTAGGGACAGTCGCCGACTACACCTTC. Full variable domain (remainder filled in from reference TRBV7-9 and TRBJ1-2): DTGVSQNPRHKITKRGQNVTFRCDPISEHNRLYWYRQTLGQGPEFLTYFQNEAQLEKSRLLSDRFSAERPKGSFSTLEIQRTEQGDSAMYLCASSLGTVADYTFGSGTRLTVV.